The following is a T cell receptor beta chain sequence with its context. This sample was included in a study of shared clonotypes between healthy human individuals. It was at deep level that the assay was run. The material for each subset, its genomic DNA, was split evenly across several immunoSEQ plates. The table came from immunoSEQ multiplex PCR; TCRdb's copy has only in-frame clones and leaves some out. The repertoire holds roughly 2,300,000 clones, with about 90% as singletons. Germline CDR1 MNHEY, CDR2 SMNVEV (reference sequence). The V end lost 5 bases, the J end lost 0 bases, and 11 bases lay between the germline ends. The CDR3 length is 15 residues. Donors comprised only Caucasian adults living in Nashville, Tennessee.

This receptor was obtained from a man between 18 and 29 years old in good health. Some clones in this sample may be carry-over from other donors' samples. The sample was naive CD4+ T cells from PBMCs. Documented subset: CD45RA+ positively selected. The chain has TRBV27 and TRBJ1-3, with D perhaps TRBD1 (5 bases). CDR3 nucleotides: TGTGCCAGCAGTCCAACAGGATTCTCTGGAAACACCATATATTTT. Translating it yields CASSPTGFSGNTIYF.